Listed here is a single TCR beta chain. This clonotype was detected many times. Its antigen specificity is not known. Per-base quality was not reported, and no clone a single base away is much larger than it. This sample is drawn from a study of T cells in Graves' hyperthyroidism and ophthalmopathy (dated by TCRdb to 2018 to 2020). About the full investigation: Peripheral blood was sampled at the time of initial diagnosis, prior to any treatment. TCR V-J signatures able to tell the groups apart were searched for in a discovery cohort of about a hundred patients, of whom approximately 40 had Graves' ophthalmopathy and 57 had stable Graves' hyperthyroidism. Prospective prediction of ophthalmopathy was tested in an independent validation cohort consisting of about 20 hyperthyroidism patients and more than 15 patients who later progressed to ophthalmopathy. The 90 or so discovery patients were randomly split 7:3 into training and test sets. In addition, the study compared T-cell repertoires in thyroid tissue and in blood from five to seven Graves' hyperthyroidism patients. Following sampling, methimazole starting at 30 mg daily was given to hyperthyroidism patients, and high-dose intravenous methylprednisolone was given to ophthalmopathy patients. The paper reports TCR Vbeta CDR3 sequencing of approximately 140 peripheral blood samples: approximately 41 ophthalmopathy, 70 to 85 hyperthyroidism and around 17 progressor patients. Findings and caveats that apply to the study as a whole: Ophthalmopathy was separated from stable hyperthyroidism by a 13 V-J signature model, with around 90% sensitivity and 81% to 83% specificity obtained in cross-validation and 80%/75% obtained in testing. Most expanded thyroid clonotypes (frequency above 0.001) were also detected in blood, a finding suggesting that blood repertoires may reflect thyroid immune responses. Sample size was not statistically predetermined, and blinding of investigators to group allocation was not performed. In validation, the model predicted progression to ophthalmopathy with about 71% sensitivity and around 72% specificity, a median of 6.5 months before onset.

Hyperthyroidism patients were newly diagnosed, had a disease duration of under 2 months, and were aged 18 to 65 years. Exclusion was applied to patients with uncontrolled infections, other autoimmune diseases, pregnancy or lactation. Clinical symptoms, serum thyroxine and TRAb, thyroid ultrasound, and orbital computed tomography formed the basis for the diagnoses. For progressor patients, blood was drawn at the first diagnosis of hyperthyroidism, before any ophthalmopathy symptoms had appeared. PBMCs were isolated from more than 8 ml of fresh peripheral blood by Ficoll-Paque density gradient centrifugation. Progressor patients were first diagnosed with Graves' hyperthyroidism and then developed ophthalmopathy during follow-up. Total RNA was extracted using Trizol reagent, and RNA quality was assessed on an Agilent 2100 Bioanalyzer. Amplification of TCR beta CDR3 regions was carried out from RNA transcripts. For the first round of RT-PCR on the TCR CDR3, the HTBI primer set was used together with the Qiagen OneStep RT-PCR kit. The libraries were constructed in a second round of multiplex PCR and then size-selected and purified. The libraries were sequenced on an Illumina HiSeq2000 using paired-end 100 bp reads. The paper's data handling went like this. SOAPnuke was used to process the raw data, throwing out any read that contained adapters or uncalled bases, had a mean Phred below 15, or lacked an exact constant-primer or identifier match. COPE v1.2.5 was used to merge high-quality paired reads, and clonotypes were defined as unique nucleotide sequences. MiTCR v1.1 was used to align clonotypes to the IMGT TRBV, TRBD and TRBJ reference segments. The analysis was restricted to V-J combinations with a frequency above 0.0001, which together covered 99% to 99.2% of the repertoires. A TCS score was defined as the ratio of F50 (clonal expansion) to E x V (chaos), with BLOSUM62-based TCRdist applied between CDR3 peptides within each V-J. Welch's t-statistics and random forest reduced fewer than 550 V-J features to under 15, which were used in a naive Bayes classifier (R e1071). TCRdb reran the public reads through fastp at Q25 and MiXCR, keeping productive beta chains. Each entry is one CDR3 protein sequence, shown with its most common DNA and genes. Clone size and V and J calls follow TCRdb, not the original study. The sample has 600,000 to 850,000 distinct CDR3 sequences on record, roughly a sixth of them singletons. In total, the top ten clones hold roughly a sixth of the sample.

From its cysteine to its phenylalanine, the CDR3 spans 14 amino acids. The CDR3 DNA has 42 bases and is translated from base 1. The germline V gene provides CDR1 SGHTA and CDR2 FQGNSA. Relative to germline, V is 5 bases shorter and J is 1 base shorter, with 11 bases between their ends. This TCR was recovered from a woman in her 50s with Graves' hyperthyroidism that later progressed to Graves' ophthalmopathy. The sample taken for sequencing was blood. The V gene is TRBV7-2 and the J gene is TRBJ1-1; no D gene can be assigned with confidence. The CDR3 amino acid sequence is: CASSGPVRNTEAFF. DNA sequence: TGTGCCAGCAGCGGACCCGTCAGGAACACTGAAGCTTTCTTT.